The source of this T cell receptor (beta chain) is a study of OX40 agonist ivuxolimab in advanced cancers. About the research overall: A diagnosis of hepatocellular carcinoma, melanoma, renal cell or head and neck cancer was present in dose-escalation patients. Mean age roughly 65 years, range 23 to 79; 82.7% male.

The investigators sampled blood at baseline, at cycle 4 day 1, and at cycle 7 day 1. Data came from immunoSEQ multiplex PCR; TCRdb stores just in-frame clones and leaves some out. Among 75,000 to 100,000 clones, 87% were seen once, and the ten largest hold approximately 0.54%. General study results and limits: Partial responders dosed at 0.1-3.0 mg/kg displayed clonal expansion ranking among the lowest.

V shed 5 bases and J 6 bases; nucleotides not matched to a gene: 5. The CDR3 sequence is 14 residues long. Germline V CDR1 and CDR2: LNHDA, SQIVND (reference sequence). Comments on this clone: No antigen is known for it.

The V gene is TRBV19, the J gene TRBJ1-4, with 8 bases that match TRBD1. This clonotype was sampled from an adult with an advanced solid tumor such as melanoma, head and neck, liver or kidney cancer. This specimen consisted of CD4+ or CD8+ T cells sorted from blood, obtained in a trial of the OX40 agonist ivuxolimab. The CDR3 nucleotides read TGTGCCAGTAGTCACTCAGGGGGCGATGAAAAACTGTTTTTT. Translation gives CASSHSGGDEKLFF. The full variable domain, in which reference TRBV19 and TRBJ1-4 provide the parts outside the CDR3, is DGGITQSPKYLFRKEGQNVTLSCEQNLNHDAMYWYRQDPGQGLRLIYYSQIVNDFQKGDIAEGYSVSREKKESFPLTVTSAQKNPTAFYLCASSHSGGDEKLFFGSGTQLSVL.